The 4 T cell receptor beta chains given below trace back to one sample, sequenced in a study of neurological immune-mediated disorders (dated by TCRdb to the late 2010s). The time point label here, explained by the study, means: longitudinal time-point 2. Library preparation used 5' RACE. Sequencing took place on an Illumina HiSeq 2500. TCRdb took the public reads, trimmed them with fastp at Q25, ran MiXCR for clone calling and kept in-frame beta chains. Entries that share a CDR3 protein sequence are merged under the most common genes and DNA. The sample table shows roughly 48,000 distinct CDR3 sequences, and over 10% are seen once. 4.5% of the sample is in the top ten clones. Material: PBMCs. The receptors derive from a male donor with HTLV-1-associated myelopathy (HAM/TSP).

The table lists this clonotype with many counts. The chain combines TRBV5-1 with TRBJ2-7; 9 bases are shared with TRBD1. Germline CDR1 SGHRS, CDR2 YFSETQ. With 3 bases clipped from V and 0 bases from J, the junction kept 10 bases outside the gene matches. The CDR3 covers 17 residues. The CDR3 DNA follows: TGCGCCAGCAGCTCTGGCGTAGGACAGGGGATCTCCTACGAGCAGTACTTC. Translating it yields CASSSGVGQGISYEQYF.

This clonotype was picked up many times. J is TRBJ2-7 and V is TRBV20-1; 9 nucleotides line up with TRBD2. This CDR3 spans 14 amino acids. The germline V gene has CDR1 DFQATT and CDR2 SNEGSKA (reference sequence). V shed 3 bases and J 4 bases; nucleotides not matched to a gene: 7. CDR3 coding DNA: TGCAGTGCTAGTCCCCAGCGGGGGGTGTACGAGCAGTACTTC. As protein: CSASPQRGVYEQYF.

This clonotype was counted ten times or more. V is TRBV27 and J is TRBJ2-3, with 8 bases aligning to TRBD2. CDR1 and CDR2 (germline): MNHEY, SMNVEV (reference sequence). The CDR3 is made up of 17 amino acids. V lost 5 bases to trimming and J lost 5 bases; unmatched junction nucleotides: 15. CDR3 in DNA: TGTGCCAGCAGTCCAACAATCAGCGGGGGCGTGGGAGATACGCAGTATTTT. Residues: CASSPTISGGVGDTQYF.

The sample holds many counts of this clonotype. The chain couples TRBV28 to TRBJ2-1; tentatively, D is TRBD2 (6 bases). Germline V gene data show CDR1 as MDHEN and CDR2 as SYDVKM. The CDR3 runs 14 residues. Trimming shortened V by 4 bases and J by 7 bases, and 14 bases separated the two germline ends. This chain's CDR3 is CASSSRKGRNEQFF. Here the CDR3 DNA reads TGTGCCAGCAGTTCCCGGAAGGGGAGGAATGAGCAGTTCTTC.